The 8 T cell receptor beta chains presented below share a single source sample, sequenced in a study of T cells in Graves' hyperthyroidism and ophthalmopathy (dated by TCRdb to between 2018 and 2020). Receptor libraries were prepared by multiplex PCR. For sequencing, an Illumina HiSeq 2000 was employed. TCR beta CDR3 regions were amplified from RNA transcripts. The first round of RT-PCR for the TCR CDR3 was performed with the HTBI primer set and the Qiagen OneStep RT-PCR kit. TCRdb reworked the public reads: Q25 trimming with fastp, MiXCR clone assembly, productive beta chains retained. All rows with the same CDR3 protein become a single entry with the most common DNA and genes. The sample table records 300,000 to 400,000 distinct CDR3 sequences; roughly 13% of these occur just once. The top ten clonotypes cover 9% to 9.5% of the sample. The sample was blood. The source of these receptors is a woman aged 18-29 years with Graves' hyperthyroidism.

This clonotype appeared many times. V gene TRBV27 combines with J gene TRBJ1-1; D ambiguous. The germline V and J ends were trimmed by 11 bases and 4 bases, with 11 bases remaining between them. Germline V lookup: CDR1 MNHEY, CDR2 SMNVEV (reference sequence). The CDR3 consists of 11 residues. In DNA, the CDR3 is TGTGCCGCCGTGGGTGGCACTGAAGCTTTCTTT. This encodes CAAVGGTEAFF.

The gene calls are TRBV12-3 or TRBV12-4 and TRBJ1-1; TRBD1 is a possible D gene (6 bases). V was trimmed by 5 bases and J by 7 bases, leaving 23 bases between them. This CDR3 has 16 residues. This CDR3 reads CASSLGQPHERGEAFF. As DNA, the CDR3 is TGTGCCAGCAGTCTCGGACAGCCACATGAACGGGGTGAAGCTTTCTTT.

The table lists this clonotype with a few counts. At one end the junction does not follow the germline gene, possibly because of a read error. The CDR3 nucleotides read TGTGCCACCAGCCCCCCGAGCAAAGATACGCAGTATTTT. Translating it yields CATSPPSKDTQYF. The V gene is TRBV15, the J gene TRBJ2-3; D is unclear. The CDR3 has 13 amino acids. Per germline, CDR1 LNHNV and CDR2 YYDKDF (reference sequence).

The chain combines TRBV30 with TRBJ1-2, with D unresolved. The germline V and J ends were trimmed by 3 bases and 8 bases, with 10 bases remaining between them. Germline values: CDR1 GTSNPN, CDR2 SVGIG (reference sequence). The CDR3 covers 11 residues. CDR3 DNA: TGTGCCTGGAGCATGTATGCCGGCTACACCTTC. This gives the protein CAWSMYAGYTF. The full variable domain, with the rest looked up from reference TRBV30 and TRBJ1-2, is SQTIHQWPATLVQPVGSPLSLECTVEGTSNPNLYWYRQAAGRGLQLLFYSVGIGQISSEVPQNLSASRPQDRQFILSSKKLLLSDSGFYLCAWSMYAGYTFGSGTRLTVV.

This clonotype was detected many times. This chain uses TRBV2 with TRBJ1-2; possible D gene TRBD1, 5 bases. The germline V gene encodes CDR1 SNHLY and CDR2 FYNNEI. Trimming stripped 5 bases from V and 0 bases from J, with 7 bases between. The CDR3 spans 13 residues. CDR3 coding DNA: TGTGCCAGCAGTCAGACAGCTAACTATGGCTACACCTTC. The encoded protein is CASSQTANYGYTF.

This clonotype was seen repeatedly, ten times or more. The V call is TRBV5-1, the J call TRBJ2-7; TRBD1 might be the D (6 bases). The V end lost 4 bases, the J end lost 0 bases, and 14 bases lay between the germline ends. This CDR3 contains 15 residues. CDR1 and CDR2 (germline): SGHRS, YFSETQ. The CDR3 loop is CASSTTRGFSYEQYF. The CDR3 DNA follows: TGCGCCAGCAGCACGACCAGGGGCTTCTCCTACGAGCAGTACTTC.

This clonotype was counted ten times or more. This CDR3 reads CASSEALGVQVTRYTQYF. In nucleotides, the CDR3 is TGTGCCAGCAGTGAAGCACTGGGGGTGCAGGTGACGAGGTATACGCAGTATTTT. The chain is built from TRBV2 and TRBJ2-3, with D possibly being TRBD1 or TRBD2 (5 bases each). From germline, CDR1 is SNHLY and CDR2 FYNNEI. CDR3 length: 18 amino acids. Trimming removed 0 bases from V and 7 bases from J, with 23 bases in between.

This clonotype showed up many times. J is TRBJ2-7 and V is TRBV2; D is ambiguous. There are 11 residues in the CDR3. The germline CDR1 and CDR2 sequences are SNHLY and FYNNEI. V shed 6 bases and J shed 2 bases, with 5 bases lying between them. The CDR3 DNA is TGTGCCAGCAGGGAAACCTACGAGCAGTACTTC. Protein sequence: CASRETYEQYF.